Presented here are 29 T cell receptor beta chains from one specimen sequenced in a study of regulatory T cells. The primer mix had 52 TRBV and 13 TRBJ primers. TCRdb keeps only in-frame clones here, not all; method: immunoSEQ multiplex PCR. The repertoire holds 10,000 or so clones, with under 90% as singletons. Sample: CD8+ T cells sorted from blood. These receptors were obtained from a person between 18 and 30 years old with CD3G deficiency.

The chain links TRBV6-1 to TRBJ2-7; the D is unclear. This CDR3 is built from 11 residues. The V end lost 6 bases, the J end lost 3 bases, and 6 bases lay between the germline ends. Germline V lookup: CDR1 MNHNS, CDR2 SASEGT. The CDR3 here is CASRGLYEQYF. The CDR3 DNA is TGTGCCAGCAGGGGTCTCTACGAGCAGTACTTC.

The chain is built from TRBV6-1 and TRBJ1-1; D is possibly TRBD1 (5 bases). The CDR3 sequence is 15 residues long. The germline V gene encodes CDR1 MNHNS and CDR2 SASEGT. V was pared by 6 bases and J by 1 base, with 15 bases between. The CDR3 DNA sequence: TGTGCCAGCAGAACAACAGGAGCCGGGAACACTGAAGCTTTCTTT. Its translation is CASRTTGAGNTEAFF.

The chain joins TRBV11-2 to TRBJ2-4; D ambiguous. The CDR3 contains 15 residues. Trimming pared 1 base from V and 7 bases from J, leaving 14 bases between. Germline V gene lookup returns CDR1 SGHAT and CDR2 FQNNGV. CDR3 region: CASSLASGPRNIQYF. For the CDR3, the DNA is TGTGCCAGCAGCTTAGCCTCCGGGCCACGGAACATTCAGTACTTC.

The V gene is TRBV6-1, the J gene TRBJ1-5; D is ambiguous. The V end lost 8 bases, the J end lost 2 bases, and 16 bases lay between the germline ends. Germline assignment: CDR1 MNHNS and CDR2 SASEGT. The CDR3 is 15 residues long. In nucleotides, the CDR3 is TGTGCCAGCGGCCGGGTCCCGCTGGGCAATCAGCCCCAGCATTTT. Translated: CASGRVPLGNQPQHF.

J is TRBJ1-1 and V is TRBV19, with TRBD1 matching over 12 bases. The CDR3 sequence is 16 residues long. The V segment lost 6 bases and the J segment 4 bases; nucleotides outside the gene matches: 9. Per germline, CDR1 LNHDA and CDR2 SQIVND (reference sequence). In nucleotides, the CDR3 is TGTGCCAGTAGCTCGGTGGGACAGGGGGCGATCACTGAAGCTTTCTTT. This translates into CASSSVGQGAITEAFF.

V and J are TRBV6-1 and TRBJ1-5, with 7 bases matching TRBD1. The J segment lost 9 bases and the V segment lost 5 bases, leaving 13 bases of the junction unmatched. This CDR3 has 15 amino acids. Germline CDR1 is MNHNS and CDR2 is SASEGT. The CDR3 sequence is CASSKTGAVGWPQHF. For the CDR3, the DNA is TGTGCCAGCAGTAAAACAGGGGCCGTTGGGTGGCCCCAGCATTTT.

In this sample, this clone turned up once. The chain recombines TRBV7-8 with TRBJ1-6; D possibly corresponds to TRBD1 (6 bases). V was shortened by 1 base and J by 9 bases, with 13 bases between the two germline ends. In germline, CDR1 is SGHVS, CDR2 FQNEAQ. CDR3 length equals 15 residues. The CDR3 loop reads CASSLDNREASPLHF. The DNA for the CDR3 is TGTGCCAGCAGCTTAGATAACAGGGAGGCTTCACCCCTCCACTTT.

The chain is built from TRBV21-1 and TRBJ2-7. TRBV21-1 is marked as a pseudogene. The CDR3 totals 10 residues. CDR3 DNA sequence: TGTGCCACCATTTACCACGAGCAGTACTTC. Amino acids: CATIYHEQYF.

This chain links TRBV19 with TRBJ2-1; 9 nucleotides agree with TRBD2. The junction had 7 bases not matched to a gene; V was cut back by 6 bases and J by 7 bases. The germline V gene encodes CDR1 LNHDA and CDR2 SQIVND (reference sequence). The CDR3 runs 14 residues. The CDR3 sequence is CASSWTSAGNEQFF. The DNA for the CDR3 is TGTGCCAGTAGCTGGACTAGCGCTGGTAATGAGCAGTTCTTC.

This clone occurred a few times. The rearrangement joins TRBV6-1 to TRBJ1-1, with TRBD1 as a possible D gene (5 bases). This CDR3 has 14 residues. CDR1 is MNHNS and CDR2 is SASEGT in the germline V gene. Trimming cost V 6 bases and J 4 bases, with 15 bases left between them. CDR3 sequence reads: CASSQGTGGTEAFF. CDR3 DNA sequence: TGTGCCAGCAGCCAGGGTACGGGGGGCACTGAAGCTTTCTTT.

In DNA form, the CDR3 reads TGTGCCACCTCAGGAAGGGGGAAGGCAGATACGCAGTATTTT. Translation gives CATSGRGKADTQYF. This rearrangement joins TRBV28 to TRBJ2-3; D may be TRBD1 (6 bases). The germline V gene has CDR1 MDHEN and CDR2 SYDVKM. The CDR3 consists of 14 residues. V lost 10 bases and J 4 bases, leaving 18 bases between the germline ends.

The chain has TRBV13 and TRBJ1-2, with a possible D match to TRBD1 (5 bases). Germline V gene lookup returns CDR1 PRHDT and CDR2 FYEKMQ (reference sequence). CDR3 size: 14 residues. Trimming removed 7 bases from V and 7 bases from J, with 19 bases in between. In nucleotides, the CDR3 is TGTGCCAGCACAACTAGCCAGGGTATGAGTGGCTACACCTTC. It yields the protein CASTTSQGMSGYTF.

This clone was recorded a few times. J is TRBJ2-3 and V is TRBV5-1, with D uncertain. The CDR3 totals 13 residues. The V end was cut by 4 bases, the J end by 4 bases, with 10 bases between. Germline CDR1 is SGHRS and CDR2 is YFSETQ. DNA for the CDR3: TGCGCCAGCAGCCTAACCCTATCAGATACGCAGTATTTT. Its protein product is CASSLTLSDTQYF.

The chain uses TRBV5-1 and TRBJ2-6, with unresolved D. The CDR3 is 15 residues long. CDR1 and CDR2 from the germline V gene are SGHRS and YFSETQ. The V end lost 6 bases, the J end lost 0 bases, and 10 bases lay between the germline ends. The CDR3 here is CASTLGVSGANVLTF. The CDR3 nucleotides are TGCGCCAGCACCCTTGGAGTCTCTGGGGCCAACGTCCTGACTTTC. Full variable domain (remainder filled in from reference TRBV5-1 and TRBJ2-6): KAGVTQTPRYLIKTRGQQVTLSCSPISGHRSVSWYQQTPGQGLQFLFEYFSETQRNKGNFPGRFSGRQFSNSRSEMNVSTLELGDSALYLCASTLGVSGANVLTFGAGSRLTVL.

V gene TRBV7-9 combines with J gene TRBJ2-7, with 7 positions matching TRBD2. After removal of 5 bases from V and 3 bases from J, the junction contained 4 bases not matched to a gene. The CDR3 sequence is 13 residues long. Per germline, CDR1 SEHNR and CDR2 FQNEAQ (reference sequence). The CDR3 DNA is TGTGCCAGCAGCCCCGCGGGGGACTACGAGCAGTACTTC. This codes for CASSPAGDYEQYF.

The chain links TRBV19 to TRBJ2-3; 12 bases line up with TRBD2. The germline V gene has CDR1 LNHDA and CDR2 SQIVND (reference sequence). J was trimmed by 8 bases and V by 5 bases; bases with no gene match: 8. The CDR3 covers 15 residues. CDR3 sequence reads: CASSLTSGGQGTQYF. DNA for the CDR3: TGTGCCAGTAGTTTGACTAGCGGGGGCCAAGGTACGCAGTATTTT.

This clone was counted between two and nine times. V and J are TRBV10-3 and TRBJ2-7, with D unresolved. V was clipped by 0 bases and J by 6 bases, with 12 bases between them. The CDR3 spans 14 residues. Germline V CDR1 and CDR2: ENHRY, SYGVKD. CDR3: CAISESLTTGEQYF. The CDR3 nucleotides read TGTGCCATCAGTGAGTCGTTAACTACGGGCGAGCAGTACTTC.

The chain is built from TRBV6-1 and TRBJ1-1; the D is unclear. The CDR3 totals 13 residues. Germline CDR1 reads MNHNS; CDR2 reads SASEGT. The V gene lost 8 bases and the J gene lost 6 bases, with 16 bases spanning the gap. CDR3 protein: CASRRVQVAEAFF. In nucleotides, the CDR3 is TGTGCCAGCCGTAGGGTTCAGGTAGCTGAAGCTTTCTTT.

The chain has TRBV11-2 and TRBJ2-5; weak D call: TRBD1 (5 bases). The end of the DNA is better explained by TRBJ2-7, so the J call may be wrong. Germline values: CDR1 SGHAT, CDR2 FQNNGV. The CDR3 runs 14 residues. The CDR3 loop is CASSLGTQGYEQYF. CDR3 DNA: TGTGCCAGCAGCTTAGGGACCCAGGGCTACGAGCAGTACTTC.

CDR3 amino acids: CASSRQGQANYGYTF. Here the CDR3 DNA reads TGTGCCAGCAGTCGACAGGGGCAAGCTAACTATGGCTACACCTTC. The V and J genes are TRBV6-1 and TRBJ1-2; 8 bases fit TRBD1. CDR3 length: 15 amino acids. Unmatched junction bases numbered 5, after V lost 5 bases and J lost 0 bases. Germline V gives CDR1 MNHNS, CDR2 SASEGT.

The chain uses TRBV28 and TRBJ1-2, with a possible D match to TRBD1 (6 bases). CDR3 length equals 14 residues. With 4 bases removed from V and 6 bases from J, the gap between germline ends came to 15 bases. In germline, CDR1 is MDHEN, CDR2 SYDVKM. The CDR3 coding sequence is TGTGCCAGCAGTTCCCTACAGGGATTTGATGGCTACACCTTC. Encoded protein: CASSSLQGFDGYTF.

This clone was seen a few times. The chain recombines TRBV28 with TRBJ1-5; perhaps TRBD1 as D (5 bases). CDR3 length: 14 amino acids. Trimming removed 10 bases at V and 4 bases at J, with 17 bases between. CDR1 and CDR2 from the germline V gene are MDHEN and SYDVKM. This CDR3 reads CATVPSGGNQPQHF. The CDR3 nucleotides read TGTGCCACCGTCCCCTCCGGGGGGAATCAGCCCCAGCATTTT.

By sample share, this clone is medium-sized. The chain has TRBV19 and TRBJ1-2, with 9 positions matching TRBD1. The germline V gene has CDR1 LNHDA and CDR2 SQIVND (reference sequence). Trimming at V came to 5 bases and at J to 7 bases, leaving 8 bases not matched to a gene. CDR3 length: 14 amino acids. CDR3 sequence reads: CASSPGTGIGGYTF. For the CDR3, the DNA is TGTGCCAGTAGTCCCGGGACAGGGATCGGTGGCTACACCTTC.

In its sample, this clone was seen a few times. J is TRBJ1-2 and V is TRBV6-6, with 8 bases identical to TRBD1. V shed 5 bases and J 2 bases; nucleotides not matched to a gene: 7. The CDR3 spans 15 residues. From germline, CDR1 is MNHNY and CDR2 SVGAGI (reference sequence). CDR3 DNA sequence: TGTGCCAGCAGTCCTTTCCGGACAGGGAACTATGGCTACACCTTC. Its protein product is CASSPFRTGNYGYTF.

This chain uses TRBV6-9 with TRBJ1-1, with TRBD1 matching over 10 bases. V was pared by 7 bases and J by 14 bases, with 13 bases of the junction left unmatched. The CDR3 totals 13 residues. Germline lookup yields CDR1 MNHGY and CDR2 SVAAGI. The CDR3 loop reads CASTGTGESRAFF. CDR3 in DNA: TGTGCCAGCACCGGGACAGGGGAGTCGAGAGCCTTCTTT.

This sequence joins TRBV28 and TRBJ2-7; tentatively, D is TRBD1 (5 bases). Germline V CDR1 and CDR2: MDHEN, SYDVKM. Trimming stripped 2 bases from V and 1 base from J, with 9 bases between. The length of the CDR3 is 14 residues. The CDR3 nucleotides are TGTGCCAGCAGTTTAATGCAGGGATCCTACGAGCAGTACTTC. This sequence encodes CASSLMQGSYEQYF.

The CDR3 bases are TGCGCCAGCAGTTATAGGGGGCAAGTCGCAGATACGCAGTATTTT. This translates into CASSYRGQVADTQYF. The chain recombines TRBV5-1 with TRBJ2-3; 7 bases line up with TRBD1. CDR3 length: 15 residues. Per germline, CDR1 SGHRS and CDR2 YFSETQ. The junction had 10 bases not matched to a gene; V was cut back by 5 bases and J by 4 bases.

CDR3 bases: TGCGCCAGCAGCCCCTCCGGGCTGAGGGCTGAAGCTTTCTTT. It is translated as CASSPSGLRAEAFF. V gene TRBV5-1 combines with J gene TRBJ1-1; D remains unclear. The CDR3 is 14 amino acids. The V and J ends lost 4 bases and 6 bases respectively, with 16 bases between them. Germline lookup yields CDR1 SGHRS and CDR2 YFSETQ.

The rearrangement links TRBV11-2 to TRBJ1-1; D remains ambiguous. CDR1 and CDR2 from the germline V gene are SGHAT and FQNNGV. Trimming cost V 5 bases and J 8 bases, with 12 bases left between them. This CDR3 spans 12 amino acids. CDR3 amino acids: CASSHPKGEAFF. CDR3 nucleotide sequence: TGTGCCAGCAGCCACCCGAAAGGGGAAGCTTTCTTT. Full variable domain (missing parts from reference TRBV11-2 and TRBJ1-1): EAGVAQSPRYKIIEKRQSVAFWCNPISGHATLYWYQQILGQGPKLLIQFQNNGVVDDSQLPKDRFSAERLKGVDSTLKIQPAKLEDSAVYLCASSHPKGEAFFGQGTRLTVV.